The T cell receptor beta chain under discussion was sequenced for a study of blood T cells in healthy people across ages. The donors, all healthy, were Caucasians living in Russia, aged 6 to 90. A second PCR, run for about 7 to 11 cycles, used a sample-barcoded 5' primer plus a J-beta primer mix. TCRdb ran MiXCR on the 5' RACE reads and lists one entry per CDR3 protein. Altogether 600,000 or so distinct CDR3 sequences are present, roughly 20% being singletons, with the ten largest covering 3.5% to 4%. The CDR3 is 13 amino acids. Sequencing was performed on blood. This sequence joins TRBV12-3 or TRBV12-4 and TRBJ2-5, with D possibly matching TRBD1 (6 bases). The J call may be faulty, since TRBJ2-1 better matches the DNA end. This sequence originates from a man in his 70s in good health. This chain's CDR3 is CASRKKTGIRQFF. CDR3 in DNA: TGTGCCAGCAGAAAAAAAACAGGGATCAGGCAGTTCTTC.